Below, 32 T cell receptor beta chains from the same sample are listed, as sequenced in a study of blood T cell repertoires in COVID-19. This table comes from immunoSEQ multiplex PCR, and its TCRdb copy is limited to in-frame clones, with some not included. Of roughly 81,000 clones listed, about 83% are singletons. Sequences were obtained from peripheral blood. Receptors were obtained from a woman in her seventies with acute or convalescent COVID-19.

The rearrangement uses TRBV3-1 (or the pseudogene TRBV3-2) and TRBJ1-2, with 10 bases fitting TRBD1. This CDR3 contains 11 residues. Germline V CDR1 and CDR2: LGHDT, YNNKEL (reference sequence). The trim removed 8 bases at V and 6 bases at J, leaving 0 bases unmatched. CDR3 sequence reads: CASGTGDGYTF. For the CDR3, the DNA is TGTGCCAGCGGGACAGGGGATGGCTACACCTTC.

CDR3 in DNA: TGTGCCAGCACCGGCGGGGTACGGAATGAGCAGTTCTTC. It yields the protein CASTGGVRNEQFF. The chain is built from TRBV2 and TRBJ2-1, with D possibly TRBD2 on 6 matching bases. This CDR3 is 13 amino acids long. Looked up from germline, CDR1 is SNHLY and CDR2 is FYNNEI. V shed 7 bases and J shed 7 bases, with 14 bases lying between them.

V and J are TRBV10-2 and TRBJ2-7, with 11 bases identical to TRBD1. CDR3 length equals 13 residues. Germline CDR1 WSHSY, CDR2 SAAADI. The trim removed 9 bases at V and 5 bases at J, leaving 6 bases unmatched. DNA for the CDR3: TGCGCCAGTTCCGGGACAGGGGGGGACGAGCAGTACTTC. It specifies CASSGTGGDEQYF.

In this sample, this clone turned up a few times. The V call is TRBV14, the J call TRBJ2-1; TRBD1 is a possible D gene (5 bases). Per germline, CDR1 SGHDN and CDR2 FVKESK. V lost 4 bases to trimming and J lost 8 bases, with 15 bases between them. The CDR3 runs 14 residues. In DNA form, the CDR3 reads TGTGCCAGCAGCCCTACGGTTTGGGGCGATGAGCAGTTCTTC. Residues: CASSPTVWGDEQFF.

The gene calls are TRBV29-1 and TRBJ2-1; 7 bases are a match to TRBD1. The V gene end was trimmed by 7 bases and the J gene end by 3 bases; junction bases not matched to a gene: 3. The CDR3 length is 12 residues. Germline-derived CDR1 and CDR2 are SQVTM and ANQGSEA. The CDR3 is CSGDSNYNEQFF. The DNA for the CDR3 is TGCAGCGGGGACAGTAACTACAATGAGCAGTTCTTC.

This clone was detected only a few times. The chain is built from TRBV15 and TRBJ2-5; D perhaps matches TRBD2 (6 bases). Germline-derived CDR1 and CDR2 are LNHNV and YYDKDF (reference sequence). CDR3 size: 12 residues. V was trimmed by 5 bases and J by 5 bases, leaving 9 bases between them. The CDR3 sequence: CATSAGWETQYF. For the CDR3, the DNA is TGTGCCACCAGCGCGGGGTGGGAGACCCAGTACTTC.

CDR3 DNA sequence: TGTGCCAGCAGCTCGGGGGACAGGGGGCGTGGGGAGCTGTTTTTT. Protein: CASSSGDRGRGELFF. This chain links TRBV5-4 with TRBJ2-2, with 12 bases aligning to TRBD1. The CDR3 totals 15 residues. Unmatched junction bases numbered 5, after V lost 3 bases and J lost 8 bases. CDR1 SGHNT and CDR2 YYREEE come from the germline V gene (reference sequence).

CDR3 sequence reads: CASSYINQPQHF. Written as DNA, the CDR3 is TGTGCCAGCAGTTACATCAATCAGCCCCAGCATTTT. This rearrangement joins TRBV27 to TRBJ1-5, with unresolved D. Germline CDR1 and CDR2: MNHEY and SMNVEV (reference sequence). This CDR3 has 12 residues. V lost 4 bases to trimming and J lost 3 bases, with 4 bases between them.

J is TRBJ1-1 and V is TRBV5-1, with TRBD1 as a possible D gene (6 bases). The germline V gene encodes CDR1 SGHRS and CDR2 YFSETQ. V lost 0 bases, J lost 3 bases, and 15 bases lay in between. The CDR3 totals 16 residues. Here the CDR3 DNA reads TGCGCCAGCAGCTTGGCGACAGGAACGGGCGACACTGAAGCTTTCTTT. This sequence encodes CASSLATGTGDTEAFF.

The genes are TRBV19 and TRBJ1-4, with a tentative D call TRBD1 (6 bases). Trimming cost V 10 bases and J 5 bases, with 14 bases left between them. The germline V gene encodes CDR1 LNHDA and CDR2 SQIVND (reference sequence). This CDR3 spans 13 amino acids. CDR3 protein: CATRTGTNEKLFF. Written as DNA, the CDR3 is TGTGCCACCCGTACAGGGACAAATGAAAAACTGTTTTTT.

The V call is TRBV2, the J call TRBJ1-6, with 8 bases lining up with TRBD1. The CDR3 spans 15 residues. Unmatched junction bases numbered 7, after V lost 6 bases and J lost 6 bases. From germline, CDR1 is SNHLY and CDR2 FYNNEI. In DNA, the CDR3 is TGTGCCAGCAGACCCGACAGGGGCCTTAATTCACCCCTCCACTTT. This sequence encodes CASRPDRGLNSPLHF.

The J gene is TRBJ1-2, the V gene TRBV18; TRBD1 aligns across 8 bases. V gave up 3 bases and J gave up 4 bases; unmatched junction bases: 4. The length of the CDR3 is 14 residues. Germline V lookup: CDR1 KGHSH, CDR2 LQKENI. The CDR3 DNA reads TGTGCCAGCTCACCTCAGGGGGCAGTCTATGGCTACACCTTC. Translation: CASSPQGAVYGYTF.

This rearrangement joins TRBV6-5 to TRBJ1-3; D is uncertain. The V end lost 8 bases, the J end lost 3 bases, and 11 bases lay between the germline ends. Germline CDR1 and CDR2: MNHEY and SVGAGI. The CDR3 extends over 13 amino acids. The CDR3 loop reads CASASLVGNTIYF. The CDR3 DNA is TGTGCCAGCGCTAGCTTAGTTGGAAACACCATATATTTT.

Points on this clone: In the same sample, other DNA sequences code for this CDR3. The rearrangement joins TRBV19 to TRBJ1-2; TRBD1 matches 9 bases. CDR3 size: 13 residues. Per germline, CDR1 LNHDA and CDR2 SQIVND (reference sequence). The ends lost 5 bases at V and 5 bases at J; junction bases unmatched: 3. The CDR3 sequence: CASSPGTGYGYTF. The DNA of the CDR3 is TGTGCCAGTAGTCCCGGGACAGGGTATGGCTACACCTTC.

This chain joins TRBV2 and TRBJ2-3; 13 bases match TRBD2. Germline CDR1 is SNHLY and CDR2 is FYNNEI. The CDR3 totals 14 residues. J was trimmed by 3 bases and V by 9 bases; bases with no gene match: 3. The CDR3 bases are TGTGCCAGTTTACTAGCGGGGGGGACAGATACGCAGTATTTT. This sequence encodes CASLLAGGTDTQYF.

The V call is TRBV6-5, the J call TRBJ1-5; weak D call: TRBD1 (5 bases). Looked up from germline, CDR1 is MNHEY and CDR2 is SVGAGI. The CDR3 is 15 residues long. Trimming removed 2 bases at V and 0 bases at J, with 8 bases between. The CDR3: CASSYDRYSNQPQHF. In nucleotides, the CDR3 is TGTGCCAGCAGTTACGACAGATATAGCAATCAGCCCCAGCATTTT.

This clone was seen a handful of times. This sequence joins TRBV30 and TRBJ1-1, with 10 bases fitting TRBD1. Germline V gives CDR1 GTSNPN, CDR2 SVGIG (reference sequence). This CDR3 is built from 16 residues. V was pared by 1 base and J by 4 bases, with 9 bases of the junction left unmatched. DNA of the CDR3: TGTGCCTGGAGTGGGAAGATGGGACAGGGGTTCACTGAAGCTTTCTTT. Translation: CAWSGKMGQGFTEAFF.

The V and J genes are TRBV27 and TRBJ1-1, with D tentatively TRBD1 (6 bases). This CDR3 spans 13 amino acids. Germline CDR1 is MNHEY and CDR2 is SMNVEV (reference sequence). V shed 7 bases and J shed 0 bases, with 9 bases lying between them. The CDR3 nucleotides are TGTGCCAGCACGGGGACATTGAACACTGAAGCTTTCTTT. Translation: CASTGTLNTEAFF.

The chain carries TRBV10-1 and TRBJ2-2; no clear D gene. Germline CDR1 WNHNN, CDR2 SYGVQD (reference sequence). V was trimmed by 4 bases and J by 0 bases, leaving 9 bases between them. There are 15 residues in the CDR3. CDR3 protein: CASSVGGANTGELFF. In nucleotides, the CDR3 is TGCGCCAGCAGTGTTGGCGGCGCGAACACCGGGGAGCTGTTTTTT.

DNA of the CDR3: TGTGCCACCAGTGATTTTGAGGGACAGCCCCAGCATTTT. Translating it yields CATSDFEGQPQHF. The chain is built from TRBV24-1 and TRBJ1-5; unclear D gene. Looked up from germline, CDR1 is KGHDR and CDR2 is SFDVKD. V lost 1 base and J 7 bases, leaving 7 bases between the germline ends. This CDR3 spans 13 amino acids.

This chain connects TRBV12-3 or TRBV12-4 to TRBJ2-2; maybe TRBD2 (6 bases). This CDR3 has 12 residues. Trimming cost V 6 bases and J 7 bases, with 9 bases left between them. The CDR3 DNA sequence: TGTGCCAGCAGGACCGGGGGCGGGGAGCTGTTTTTT. Amino acids: CASRTGGGELFF.

V and J are TRBV12-3 or TRBV12-4 and TRBJ1-5; D unclear. V was shortened by 7 bases and J by 7 bases, with 11 bases between the two germline ends. CDR3 length: 12 residues. The CDR3 DNA reads TGTGCCAGCACCCTGGGAGAGCAGCCCCAGCATTTT. Its protein product is CASTLGEQPQHF.

This chain joins TRBV4-2 and TRBJ2-1, with TRBD1 identical over 8 bases. The V gene's germline CDR1 is LGHNA and CDR2 YNFKEQ. The CDR3 sequence is 16 residues long. V shed 0 bases and J 6 bases; nucleotides not matched to a gene: 7. The chain's CDR3 is CASSQDSPDRGNEQFF. CDR3 DNA: TGTGCCAGCAGCCAAGATAGCCCCGACAGGGGCAATGAGCAGTTCTTC.

V and J are TRBV5-4 and TRBJ2-4, with D maybe TRBD1 (6 bases). Trimming removed 5 bases at V and 0 bases at J, with 15 bases between. There are 16 residues in the CDR3. Per the germline V gene, CDR1 is SGHNT and CDR2 is YYREEE (reference sequence). The CDR3 is CASSLSTGLAKNIQYF. The DNA for the CDR3 is TGTGCCAGCAGTTTATCTACAGGGCTAGCCAAAAACATTCAGTACTTC. Based on the CDR3 plus reference TRBV5-4 and TRBJ2-4, the full variable domain is ETGVTQSPTHLIKTRGQQVTLRCSSQSGHNTVSWYQQALGQGPQFIFQYYREEENGRGNFPPRFSGLQFPNYSSELNVNALELDDSALYLCASSLSTGLAKNIQYFGAGTRLSVL.

This chain uses TRBV30 with TRBJ2-3; TRBD2 agrees at 8 bases. There are 16 residues in the CDR3. The J segment lost 6 bases and the V segment lost 0 bases, leaving 11 bases of the junction unmatched. Germline-derived CDR1 and CDR2 are GTSNPN and SVGIG (reference sequence). CDR3 nucleotides: TGTGCCTGGAGTGTTCAAGCGGGGGTAGTATTGGATACGCAGTATTTT. It encodes CAWSVQAGVVLDTQYF.

This clone was seen once. V gene TRBV28 combines with J gene TRBJ1-5; 8 nucleotides match TRBD1. The J segment lost 0 bases and the V segment lost 5 bases, leaving 9 bases of the junction unmatched. From germline, CDR1 is MDHEN and CDR2 SYDVKM. The CDR3 extends over 17 amino acids. The CDR3 reads CASSTQGQVYSNQPQHF. CDR3 DNA: TGTGCCAGCAGTACCCAGGGACAGGTCTATAGCAATCAGCCCCAGCATTTT.

The V call is TRBV2, the J call TRBJ1-3; 7 bases are a match to TRBD1. CDR1 and CDR2 from the germline V gene are SNHLY and FYNNEI. The CDR3 runs to 15 residues. Trimming cost V 4 bases and J 2 bases; bases outside gene matches: 5. This CDR3 reads CASSVSGGPGNTIYF. CDR3 DNA sequence: TGTGCCAGCAGTGTCTCAGGGGGGCCTGGAAACACCATATATTTT.

This clone was counted between two and nine times. This rearrangement joins TRBV12-3 or TRBV12-4 to TRBJ1-2, with D unresolved. V was cut by 1 base and J by 8 bases, with 11 bases left in between. The CDR3 is 13 amino acids. In DNA, the CDR3 is TGTGCCAGCAGTTTAGGAGGGATCGGCGGCTACACCTTC. This encodes CASSLGGIGGYTF.

This chain uses TRBV7-9 with TRBJ1-4; tentative D call: TRBD1 (5 bases). The germline V gene encodes CDR1 SEHNR and CDR2 FQNEAQ (reference sequence). The CDR3 has 14 amino acids. Trimming took 2 bases from V and 8 from J, leaving 12 bases between them. This CDR3 reads CASSLSGTEEKLFF. CDR3 in DNA: TGTGCCAGCAGCTTAAGCGGGACGGAGGAAAAACTGTTTTTT.

V is TRBV19 and J is TRBJ1-5; maybe TRBD1 (5 bases). Trimming removed 1 base at V and 3 bases at J, with 7 bases between. This CDR3 is built from 14 residues. Germline V gene data show CDR1 as LNHDA and CDR2 as SQIVND (reference sequence). CDR3 protein: CASSIGQFNQPQHF. The CDR3 DNA reads as TGTGCCAGTAGTATAGGACAGTTCAATCAGCCCCAGCATTTT.

This chain connects TRBV7-3 to TRBJ2-3, with 7 nucleotides matching TRBD2. The germline V gene has CDR1 SGHTA and CDR2 FQGTGA. The CDR3 has 15 amino acids. Trimming cost V 5 bases and J 3 bases; bases outside gene matches: 8. CDR3 nucleotides: TGTGCCAGCAGCCCACGGGGGGATCAGACAGATACGCAGTATTTT. Amino acid sequence: CASSPRGDQTDTQYF.

This clone was seen only once. The genes are TRBV7-2 and TRBJ2-3, with D possibly matching TRBD2 (6 bases). Trimming removed 5 bases from V and 0 bases from J, with 12 bases in between. Per germline, CDR1 SGHTA and CDR2 FQGNSA. The CDR3 extends over 15 amino acids. This CDR3 reads CASSPVADSTDTQYF. The CDR3 coding sequence is TGTGCCAGCAGCCCAGTAGCGGATAGCACAGATACGCAGTATTTT.